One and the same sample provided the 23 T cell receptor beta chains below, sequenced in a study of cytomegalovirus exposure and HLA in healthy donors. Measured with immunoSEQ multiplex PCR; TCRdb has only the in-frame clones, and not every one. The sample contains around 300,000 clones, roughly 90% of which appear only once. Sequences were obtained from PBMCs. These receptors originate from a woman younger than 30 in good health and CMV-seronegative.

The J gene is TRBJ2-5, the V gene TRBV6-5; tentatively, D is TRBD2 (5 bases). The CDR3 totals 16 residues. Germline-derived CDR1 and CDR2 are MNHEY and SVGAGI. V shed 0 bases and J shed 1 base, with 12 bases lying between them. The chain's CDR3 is CASSYSINLAQETQYF. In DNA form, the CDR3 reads TGTGCCAGCAGTTACTCGATCAATCTAGCCCAAGAGACCCAGTACTTC.

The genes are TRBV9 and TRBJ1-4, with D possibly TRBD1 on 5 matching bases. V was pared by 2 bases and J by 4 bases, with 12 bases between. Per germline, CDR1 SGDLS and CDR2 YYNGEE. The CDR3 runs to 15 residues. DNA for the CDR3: TGTGCCAGCAGCGTGCGCGGGGGACTTAATGAAAAACTGTTTTTT. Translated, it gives CASSVRGGLNEKLFF.

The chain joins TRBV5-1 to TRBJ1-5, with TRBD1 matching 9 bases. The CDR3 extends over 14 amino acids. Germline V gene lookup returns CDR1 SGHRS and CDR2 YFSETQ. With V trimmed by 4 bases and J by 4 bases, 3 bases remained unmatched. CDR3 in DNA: TGCGCCAGCAGCCAGGGGACAGGGAATCAGCCCCAGCATTTT. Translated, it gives CASSQGTGNQPQHF.

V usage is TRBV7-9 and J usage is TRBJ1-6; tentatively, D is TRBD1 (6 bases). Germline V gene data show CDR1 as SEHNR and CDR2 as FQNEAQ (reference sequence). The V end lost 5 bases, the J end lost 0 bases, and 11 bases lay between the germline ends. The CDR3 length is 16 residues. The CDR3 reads CASSARGSSYNSPLHF. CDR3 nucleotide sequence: TGTGCCAGCAGCGCTAGGGGGAGCTCCTATAATTCACCCCTCCACTTT.

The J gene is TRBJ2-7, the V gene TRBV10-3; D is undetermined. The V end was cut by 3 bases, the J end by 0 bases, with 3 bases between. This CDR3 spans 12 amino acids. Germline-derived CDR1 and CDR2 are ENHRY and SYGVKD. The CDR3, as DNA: TGTGCCATCAGTGAAGCCTCCTACGAGCAGTACTTC. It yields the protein CAISEASYEQYF.

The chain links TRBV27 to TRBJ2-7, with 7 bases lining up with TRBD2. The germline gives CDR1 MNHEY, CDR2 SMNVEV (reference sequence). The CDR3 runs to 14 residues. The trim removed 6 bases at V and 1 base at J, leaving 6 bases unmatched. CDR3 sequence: CASRGRDHSYEQYF. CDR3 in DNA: TGTGCCAGCAGGGGGAGGGACCATTCCTACGAGCAGTACTTC.

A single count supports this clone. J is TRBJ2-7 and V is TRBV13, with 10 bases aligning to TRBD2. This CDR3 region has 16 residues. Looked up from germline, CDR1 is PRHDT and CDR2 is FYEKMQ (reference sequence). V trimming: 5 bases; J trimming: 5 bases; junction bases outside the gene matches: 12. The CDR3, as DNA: TGTGCCAGCAGCGCAACTAGCGGGGACATGAGCAACGAGCAGTACTTC. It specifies CASSATSGDMSNEQYF.

The CDR3 DNA reads TGTGCCAGTAGTCCCGGGACAGGGAAAGGCTATGGCTACACCTTC. As protein: CASSPGTGKGYGYTF. The gene calls are TRBV27 and TRBJ1-2; TRBD1 matches 9 bases. V was pared by 9 bases and J by 4 bases, with 12 bases of the junction left unmatched. The CDR3 spans 15 residues. The V gene's germline CDR1 is MNHEY and CDR2 SMNVEV (reference sequence).

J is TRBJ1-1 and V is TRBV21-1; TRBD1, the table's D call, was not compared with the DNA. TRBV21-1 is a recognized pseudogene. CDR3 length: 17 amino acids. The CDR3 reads CASSKEAGSNWNTEAFF. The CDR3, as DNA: TGTGCCAGCAGCAAAGAAGCAGGCTCAAATTGGAACACTGAAGCTTTCTTT.

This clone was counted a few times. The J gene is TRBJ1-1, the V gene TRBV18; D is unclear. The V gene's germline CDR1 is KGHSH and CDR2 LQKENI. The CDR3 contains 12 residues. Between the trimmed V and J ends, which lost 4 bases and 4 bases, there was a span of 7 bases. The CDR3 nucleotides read TGTGCCAGCTCACTCAAGCGCACTGAAGCTTTCTTT. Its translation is CASSLKRTEAFF.

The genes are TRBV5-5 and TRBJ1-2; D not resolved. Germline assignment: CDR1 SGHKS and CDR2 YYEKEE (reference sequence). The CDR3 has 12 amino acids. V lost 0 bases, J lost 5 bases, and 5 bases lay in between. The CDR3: CASSLDNYGYTF. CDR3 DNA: TGTGCCAGCAGCTTGGATAATTATGGCTACACCTTC.

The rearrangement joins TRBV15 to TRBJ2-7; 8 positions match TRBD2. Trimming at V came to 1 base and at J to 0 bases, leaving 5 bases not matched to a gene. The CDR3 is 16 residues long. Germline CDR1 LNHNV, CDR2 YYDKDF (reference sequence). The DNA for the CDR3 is TGTGCCACCAGCAGAGTCCCGGGGGGGTCCTCCTACGAGCAGTACTTC. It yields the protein CATSRVPGGSSYEQYF.

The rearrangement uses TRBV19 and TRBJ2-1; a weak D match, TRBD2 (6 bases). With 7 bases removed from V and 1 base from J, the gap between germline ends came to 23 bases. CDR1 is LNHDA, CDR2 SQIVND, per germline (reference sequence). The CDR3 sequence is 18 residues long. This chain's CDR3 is CASTPWRGGLGSYNEQFF. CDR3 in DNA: TGTGCCAGTACCCCCTGGCGGGGTGGTCTGGGGTCCTACAATGAGCAGTTCTTC.

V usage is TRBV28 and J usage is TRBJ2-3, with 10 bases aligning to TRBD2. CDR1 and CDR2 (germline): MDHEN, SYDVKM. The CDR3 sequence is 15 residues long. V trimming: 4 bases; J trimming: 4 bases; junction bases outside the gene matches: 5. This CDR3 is CASSWLAGEADTQYF. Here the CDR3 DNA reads TGTGCCAGCAGTTGGCTAGCGGGAGAGGCAGATACGCAGTATTTT.

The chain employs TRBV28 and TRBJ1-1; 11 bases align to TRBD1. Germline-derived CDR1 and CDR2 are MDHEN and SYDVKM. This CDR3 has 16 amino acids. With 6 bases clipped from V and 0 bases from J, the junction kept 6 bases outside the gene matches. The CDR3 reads CASSPGTGGMNTEAFF. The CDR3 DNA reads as TGTGCCAGCAGCCCCGGGACAGGGGGTATGAACACTGAAGCTTTCTTT.

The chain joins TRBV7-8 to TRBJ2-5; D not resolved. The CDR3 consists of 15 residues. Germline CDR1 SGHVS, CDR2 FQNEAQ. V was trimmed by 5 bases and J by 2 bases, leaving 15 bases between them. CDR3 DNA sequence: TGTGCCAGCAGCCCCCCTTCGGTTGTTCAAGAGACCCAGTACTTC. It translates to CASSPPSVVQETQYF. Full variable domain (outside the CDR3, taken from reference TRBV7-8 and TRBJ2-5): GAGVSQSPRYKVAKRGQDVALRCDPISGHVSLFWYQQALGQGPEFLTYFQNEAQLDKSGLPSDRFFAERPEGSVSTLKIQRTQQEDSAVYLCASSPPSVVQETQYFGPGTRLLVL.

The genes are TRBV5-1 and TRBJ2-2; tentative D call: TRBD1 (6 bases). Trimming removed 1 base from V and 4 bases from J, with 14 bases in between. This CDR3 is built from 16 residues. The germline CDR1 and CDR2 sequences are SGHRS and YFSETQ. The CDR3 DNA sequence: TGCGCCAGCAGCTTGACCCAGGGGTCAGGCACCGGGGAGCTGTTTTTT. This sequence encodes CASSLTQGSGTGELFF.

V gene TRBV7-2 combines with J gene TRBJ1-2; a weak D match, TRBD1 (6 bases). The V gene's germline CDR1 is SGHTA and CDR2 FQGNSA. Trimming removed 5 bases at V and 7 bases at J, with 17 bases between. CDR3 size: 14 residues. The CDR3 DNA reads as TGTGCCAGCAGCCAAGACAGGACGGCGCGTGGCTACACCTTC. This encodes CASSQDRTARGYTF.

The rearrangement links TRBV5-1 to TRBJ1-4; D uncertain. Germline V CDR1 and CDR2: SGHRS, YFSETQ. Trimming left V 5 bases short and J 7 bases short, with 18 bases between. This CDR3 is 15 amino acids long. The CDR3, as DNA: TGCGCCAGCAGAGGGTTCGAGGGAGTCGGTGAAAAACTGTTTTTT. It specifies CASRGFEGVGEKLFF.

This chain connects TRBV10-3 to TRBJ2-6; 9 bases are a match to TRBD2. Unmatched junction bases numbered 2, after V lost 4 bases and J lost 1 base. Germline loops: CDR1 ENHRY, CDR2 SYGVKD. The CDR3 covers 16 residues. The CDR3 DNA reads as TGTGCCATCAGTGTCGCGGGAGGGTCTGGGGCCAACGTCCTGACTTTC. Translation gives CAISVAGGSGANVLTF.

The CDR3, as DNA: TGTGCCAGCAGCGGCGAGAGCTCTGGGGCCAACGTCCTGACTTTC. Amino acids: CASSGESSGANVLTF. The chain is built from TRBV9 and TRBJ2-6; D is unresolved. Germline lookup yields CDR1 SGDLS and CDR2 YYNGEE. V shed 3 bases and J shed 0 bases, with 7 bases lying between them. The CDR3 extends over 15 amino acids.

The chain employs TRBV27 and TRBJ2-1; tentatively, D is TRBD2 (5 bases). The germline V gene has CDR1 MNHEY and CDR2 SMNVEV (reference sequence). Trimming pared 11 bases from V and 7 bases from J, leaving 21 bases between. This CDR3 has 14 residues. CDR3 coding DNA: TGTGCCGCTCCGAGCGGTTGGGAAGGGAATGAGCAGTTCTTC. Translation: CAAPSGWEGNEQFF.

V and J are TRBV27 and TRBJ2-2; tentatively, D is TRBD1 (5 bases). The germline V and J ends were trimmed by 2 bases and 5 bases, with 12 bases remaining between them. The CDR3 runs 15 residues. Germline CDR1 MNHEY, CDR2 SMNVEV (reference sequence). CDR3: CASSLSRVGTGELFF. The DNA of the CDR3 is TGTGCCAGCAGTTTAAGCAGGGTAGGAACCGGGGAGCTGTTTTTT.